The 25 T cell receptor beta chains reported below all come from one sample, sequenced in a study of blood T cell repertoires in COVID-19. TCRdb's table, derived via immunoSEQ multiplex PCR, lists solely in-frame clones and lacks some. The sample lists 190,000 or so clones, roughly 87% occurring once. Material for sequencing was PBMCs or T cells enriched from blood (not recorded which). These receptors came from a woman aged 25 to 39 who had recovered from COVID-19.

In its sample, this clone was seen a few times. In DNA, the CDR3 is TGTGCCAGCAGCCGCTCCGGGACAAAAATTAACTATGGCTACACCTTC. Translated, it gives CASSRSGTKINYGYTF. The chain links TRBV4-2 to TRBJ1-2; maybe TRBD1 (6 bases). Germline loops: CDR1 LGHNA, CDR2 YNFKEQ. With 4 bases removed from V and 1 base from J, the gap between germline ends came to 16 bases. The CDR3 loop spans 16 amino acids.

This clone was counted only a few times. The chain couples TRBV18 to TRBJ1-2; maybe TRBD1 (6 bases). The V end lost 2 bases, the J end lost 3 bases, and 10 bases lay between the germline ends. CDR1 KGHSH and CDR2 LQKENI come from the germline V gene. The CDR3 has 14 residues. CDR3 DNA sequence: TGTGCCAGCTCACCAGGAGCAGGGGACTATGGCTACACCTTC. Protein product: CASSPGAGDYGYTF.

The genes are TRBV19 and TRBJ1-5; perhaps TRBD1 as D (5 bases). CDR1 is LNHDA and CDR2 is SQIVND in the germline V gene (reference sequence). Trimming removed 6 bases at V and 6 bases at J, with 15 bases between. The CDR3 runs to 14 residues. CDR3 bases: TGTGCCAGTAGCCGGGGGATAATTGGTCAGCCCCAGCATTTT. Translated: CASSRGIIGQPQHF. The full variable domain, its missing parts supplied by reference TRBV19 and TRBJ1-5, is DGGITQSPKYLFRKEGQNVTLSCEQNLNHDAMYWYRQDPGQGLRLIYYSQIVNDFQKGDIAEGYSVSREKKESFPLTVTSAQKNPTAFYLCASSRGIIGQPQHFGDGTRLSIL.

V and J are TRBV2 and TRBJ1-2; D ambiguous. The germline V and J ends were trimmed by 7 bases and 1 base, with 10 bases remaining between them. The V gene's germline CDR1 is SNHLY and CDR2 FYNNEI. The CDR3 is 13 residues long. This CDR3 reads CASTPIDNYGYTF. CDR3 bases: TGTGCCAGCACCCCGATAGATAACTATGGCTACACCTTC.

The chain uses TRBV6-2 or TRBV6-3 and TRBJ1-1; D gene unclear. The CDR3 is 15 amino acids. Germline CDR1 and CDR2: MNHEY and SVGEGT. With 5 bases removed from V and 7 bases from J, the gap between germline ends came to 20 bases. DNA of the CDR3: TGTGCCAGCAGTCTACAACGATCACAGATACTTGAAGCTTTCTTT. Protein product: CASSLQRSQILEAFF.

The chain is built from TRBV6-2 or TRBV6-3 and TRBJ2-3, with D unresolved. Germline CDR1 MNHEY, CDR2 SVGEGT. The CDR3 loop spans 14 amino acids. Trimming took off 0 bases at V and 0 bases at J, with 4 bases between the two ends. CDR3 coding DNA: TGTGCCAGCAGTTACTCCTATAGCACAGATACGCAGTATTTT. This codes for CASSYSYSTDTQYF.

In its sample, this clone was seen a few times. The chain has TRBV2 and TRBJ1-5; a weak D match, TRBD1 (5 bases). Trimming left V 3 bases short and J 6 bases short, with 6 bases between. There are 12 residues in the CDR3. The germline V gene has CDR1 SNHLY and CDR2 FYNNEI. The CDR3 DNA reads as TGTGCCAGCAGTGAGGGGGGTCAGCCCCAGCATTTT. This gives the protein CASSEGGQPQHF. Full variable domain (rest looked up from reference TRBV2 and TRBJ1-5): EPEVTQTPSHQVTQMGQEVILRCVPISNHLYFYWYRQILGQKVEFLVSFYNNEISEKSEIFDDQFSVERPDGSNFTLKIRSTKLEDSAMYFCASSEGGQPQHFGDGTRLSIL.

V is TRBV11-3 and J is TRBJ1-2; tentatively, D is TRBD1 (6 bases). This CDR3 comprises 14 residues. V was pared by 4 bases and J by 2 bases, with 11 bases between. Looked up from germline, CDR1 is SGHNT and CDR2 is YENEEA. CDR3 amino acids: CASSSRDKNYGYTF. The CDR3 coding sequence is TGTGCCAGCAGCTCCCGGGACAAGAACTATGGCTACACCTTC.

V gene TRBV18 combines with J gene TRBJ1-1, with D unclear. The CDR3 contains 13 residues. Trimming stripped 3 bases from V and 4 bases from J, with 9 bases between. The germline V gene encodes CDR1 KGHSH and CDR2 LQKENI. DNA of the CDR3: TGTGCCAGCTCACCGCTACTGAGCACTGAAGCTTTCTTT. It is translated as CASSPLLSTEAFF. The full variable domain, completed using reference TRBV18 and TRBJ1-1, is NAGVMQNPRHLVRRRGQEARLRCSPMKGHSHVYWYRQLPEEGLKFMVYLQKENIIDESGMPKERFSAEFPKEGPSILRIQQVVRGDSAAYFCASSPLLSTEAFFGQGTRLTVV.

The V call is TRBV6-5, the J call TRBJ2-7, with TRBD1 as a possible D gene (5 bases). The CDR3 extends over 15 amino acids. The V and J ends lost 0 bases and 2 bases respectively, with 11 bases between them. The V gene's germline CDR1 is MNHEY and CDR2 SVGAGI. The CDR3 DNA is TGTGCCAGCAGTTACTCGTCCAGGGCAACCTACGAGCAGTACTTC. Amino acid sequence: CASSYSSRATYEQYF.

The rearrangement links TRBV18 to TRBJ1-2; 7 bases line up with TRBD1. The V gene's germline CDR1 is KGHSH and CDR2 LQKENI. J was trimmed by 0 bases and V by 4 bases; bases with no gene match: 14. This CDR3 is 18 amino acids long. The CDR3 nucleotides read TGTGCCAGCTCACAACTAGGGACAGAGTTGATAGCTAACTATGGCTACACCTTC. This gives the protein CASSQLGTELIANYGYTF. Drawing the rest from reference TRBV18 and TRBJ1-2, the complete variable domain is NAGVMQNPRHLVRRRGQEARLRCSPMKGHSHVYWYRQLPEEGLKFMVYLQKENIIDESGMPKERFSAEFPKEGPSILRIQQVVRGDSAAYFCASSQLGTELIANYGYTFGSGTRLTVV.

This chain links TRBV14 with TRBJ1-2, with 7 bases matching TRBD1. V trimming: 0 bases; J trimming: 2 bases; junction bases outside the gene matches: 18. The CDR3 has 20 amino acids. In germline, CDR1 is SGHDN, CDR2 FVKESK. CDR3 sequence (DNA): TGTGCCAGCAGCCAAGAGGATGGGGACAGCGTTCCCGGAGGCAACTATGGCTACACCTTC. Residues: CASSQEDGDSVPGGNYGYTF.

V and J are TRBV2 and TRBJ1-6; D gene uncertain. The CDR3 spans 17 residues. Looked up from germline, CDR1 is SNHLY and CDR2 is FYNNEI. Trimming shortened V by 2 bases and J by 6 bases, and 17 bases separated the two germline ends. The CDR3 region is CASSETRPGEFNSPLHF. In DNA form, the CDR3 reads TGTGCCAGCAGTGAAACAAGGCCCGGGGAATTTAATTCACCCCTCCACTTT. Drawing the rest from reference TRBV2 and TRBJ1-6, the complete variable domain is EPEVTQTPSHQVTQMGQEVILRCVPISNHLYFYWYRQILGQKVEFLVSFYNNEISEKSEIFDDQFSVERPDGSNFTLKIRSTKLEDSAMYFCASSETRPGEFNSPLHFGNGTRLTVT.

This clone was found once. The CDR3 DNA is TGTGCCAGCAGCCAAGTCCGGGGGAGGGATGGCTACACCTTC. Its translation: CASSQVRGRDGYTF. The J gene is TRBJ1-2, the V gene TRBV3-1 (or the pseudogene TRBV3-2), with D maybe TRBD1 (5 bases). V lost 1 base and J 6 bases, leaving 12 bases between the germline ends. Germline V CDR1 and CDR2: LGHDT, YNNKEL (reference sequence). The CDR3 is 14 amino acids.

CDR3 DNA: TGTGCCAGCCGGACAGGCGATAGCAATCAGCCCCAGCATTTT. Translating gives CASRTGDSNQPQHF. This sequence joins TRBV10-3 and TRBJ1-5; 7 bases fit TRBD1. CDR3 length: 14 amino acids. Per germline, CDR1 ENHRY and CDR2 SYGVKD. The V segment lost 10 bases and the J segment 0 bases; nucleotides outside the gene matches: 6.

This chain connects TRBV6-5 to TRBJ2-7; perhaps TRBD2 as D (5 bases). The germline gives CDR1 MNHEY, CDR2 SVGAGI. The CDR3 has 13 residues. V was pared by 5 bases and J by 1 base, with 9 bases between. CDR3 region: CASSRERSYEQYF. The CDR3 DNA follows: TGTGCCAGCAGTAGGGAGAGGTCCTACGAGCAGTACTTC.

The V and J genes are TRBV5-1 and TRBJ2-7, with 8 bases that match TRBD1. The CDR3 covers 13 residues. Germline V gives CDR1 SGHRS, CDR2 YFSETQ. The V segment lost 4 bases and the J segment 1 base; nucleotides outside the gene matches: 1. The CDR3 DNA reads TGCGCCAGCAGCAGACAGGGGTCCTACGAGCAGTACTTC. Translating gives CASSRQGSYEQYF.

The V and J genes are TRBV24-1 and TRBJ2-3; tentatively, D is TRBD2 (7 bases). The CDR3 extends over 18 amino acids. V lost 2 bases and J lost 2, with 19 bases in between. The germline V gene has CDR1 KGHDR and CDR2 SFDVKD. The CDR3: CATSDSGLGGAVTDTQYF. CDR3 coding DNA: TGTGCCACCAGTGATTCGGGGCTAGGGGGGGCGGTCACAGATACGCAGTATTTT.

The V gene is TRBV7-9, the J gene TRBJ1-2, with 7 bases lining up with TRBD1. J lost 6 bases, V lost 1 base, and 2 bases had no gene match. The germline CDR1 and CDR2 sequences are SEHNR and FQNEAQ (reference sequence). The CDR3 is 13 residues long. CDR3 in DNA: TGTGCCAGCAGCTTAGAAGGACAGGATGGCTACACCTTC. Translating gives CASSLEGQDGYTF.

The rearrangement links TRBV7-8 to TRBJ1-5; weak D call: TRBD1 (6 bases). The V gene's germline CDR1 is SGHVS and CDR2 FQNEAQ. The CDR3 runs to 14 residues. The ends were cut back, 1 base at V and 6 bases at J, with 10 bases in the middle. The CDR3 loop reads CASSLVPQGQPQHF. The CDR3, as DNA: TGTGCCAGCAGCTTAGTACCACAGGGTCAGCCCCAGCATTTT.

J is TRBJ1-2 and V is TRBV4-1; 8 nucleotides agree with TRBD1. The trim removed 4 bases at V and 5 bases at J, leaving 18 bases unmatched. Germline CDR1 is MGHRA and CDR2 is YSYEKL. This CDR3 has 18 residues. CDR3 bases: TGCGCCAGCAGCCTCGGAAGGGACAGGTTGCCGGAATGGTATGGCTACACCTTC. It specifies CASSLGRDRLPEWYGYTF.

J is TRBJ2-5 and V is TRBV9; D is undetermined. The CDR3 runs to 14 residues. The germline V gene encodes CDR1 SGDLS and CDR2 YYNGEE. The germline V and J ends were trimmed by 4 bases and 2 bases, with 12 bases remaining between them. The CDR3 DNA reads TGTGCCAGCAGCCCACAGCCCTCTCAAGAGACCCAGTACTTC. It codes for CASSPQPSQETQYF.

This clone was observed a handful of times. The genes are TRBV30 and TRBJ2-1, with D maybe TRBD2 (7 bases). The germline gives CDR1 GTSNPN, CDR2 SVGIG (reference sequence). The CDR3 sequence is 15 residues long. Trimming stripped 0 bases from V and 6 bases from J, with 15 bases between. This CDR3 is CAWSVFEGGLNEQFF. The CDR3 bases are TGTGCCTGGAGTGTTTTTGAGGGGGGGCTCAATGAGCAGTTCTTC.

The chain combines TRBV28 with TRBJ1-4; D is undetermined. Germline lookup yields CDR1 MDHEN and CDR2 SYDVKM. The CDR3 length is 16 residues. V was trimmed by 6 bases and J by 0 bases, leaving 14 bases between them. CDR3 protein: CASREAGKATNEKLFF. The DNA of the CDR3 is TGTGCCAGCAGAGAAGCCGGGAAAGCAACTAATGAAAAACTGTTTTTT.

This chain links TRBV7-8 with TRBJ1-6; perhaps TRBD1 as D (5 bases). Germline V gene data show CDR1 as SGHVS and CDR2 as FQNEAQ. Trimming left V 1 base short and J 3 bases short, with 10 bases between. This CDR3 spans 16 amino acids. In DNA form, the CDR3 reads TGTGCCAGCAGCTTAGTCTCGGGGGGCTATAATTCACCCCTCCACTTT. Its protein is CASSLVSGGYNSPLHF.